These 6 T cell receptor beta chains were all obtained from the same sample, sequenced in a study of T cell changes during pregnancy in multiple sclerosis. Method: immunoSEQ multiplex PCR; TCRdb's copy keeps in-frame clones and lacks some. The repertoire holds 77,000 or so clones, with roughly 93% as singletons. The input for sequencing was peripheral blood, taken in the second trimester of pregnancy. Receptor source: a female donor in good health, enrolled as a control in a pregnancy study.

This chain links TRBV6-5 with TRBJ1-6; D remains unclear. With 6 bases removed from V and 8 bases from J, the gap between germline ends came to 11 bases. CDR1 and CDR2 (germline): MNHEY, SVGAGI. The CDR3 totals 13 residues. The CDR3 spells CASRQQRDSPLHF. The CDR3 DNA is TGTGCCAGCAGGCAGCAGAGGGATTCACCCCTCCACTTT.

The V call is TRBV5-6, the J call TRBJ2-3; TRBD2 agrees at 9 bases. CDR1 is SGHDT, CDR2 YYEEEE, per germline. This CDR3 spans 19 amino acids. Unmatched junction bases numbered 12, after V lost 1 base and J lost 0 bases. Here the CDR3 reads CASSLIASGAFTSTDTQYF. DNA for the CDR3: TGTGCCAGCAGCTTGATTGCTAGCGGGGCATTCACTAGCACAGATACGCAGTATTTT.

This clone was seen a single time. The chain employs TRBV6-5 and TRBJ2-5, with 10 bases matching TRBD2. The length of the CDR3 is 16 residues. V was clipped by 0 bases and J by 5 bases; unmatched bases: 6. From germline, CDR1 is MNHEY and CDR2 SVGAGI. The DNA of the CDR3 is TGTGCCAGCAGTTACTCGGTAGCGGGGGGCGGGGAGACCCAGTACTTC. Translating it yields CASSYSVAGGGETQYF.

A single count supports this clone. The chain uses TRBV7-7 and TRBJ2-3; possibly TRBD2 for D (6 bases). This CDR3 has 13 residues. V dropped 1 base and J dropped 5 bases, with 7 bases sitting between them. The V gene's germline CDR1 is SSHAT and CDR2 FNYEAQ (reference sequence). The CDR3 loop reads CASSLGSGDTQYF. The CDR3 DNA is TGTGCCAGCAGCTTAGGTAGCGGAGATACGCAGTATTTT. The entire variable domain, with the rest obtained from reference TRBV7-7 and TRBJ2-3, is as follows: GAGVSQSPRYKVTKRGQDVTLRCDPISSHATLYWYQQALGQGPEFLTYFNYEAQPDKSGLPSDRFSAERPEGSISTLTIQRTEQRDSAMYRCASSLGSGDTQYFGPGTRLTVL.

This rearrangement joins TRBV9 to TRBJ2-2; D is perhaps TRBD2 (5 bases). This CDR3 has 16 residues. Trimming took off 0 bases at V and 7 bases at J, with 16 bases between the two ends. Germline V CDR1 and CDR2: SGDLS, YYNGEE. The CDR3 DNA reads TGTGCCAGCAGCGTAGAAACGGGCCCCGCGGGCGGGGAGCTGTTTTTT. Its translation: CASSVETGPAGGELFF.

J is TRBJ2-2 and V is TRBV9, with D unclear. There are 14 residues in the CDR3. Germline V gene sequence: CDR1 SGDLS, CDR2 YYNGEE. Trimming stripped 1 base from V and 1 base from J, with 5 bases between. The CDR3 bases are TGTGCCAGCAGCGTAAATCAGAACACCGGGGAGCTGTTTTTT. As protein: CASSVNQNTGELFF.